Below, 31 T cell receptor beta chains from the same sample are listed, as sequenced in a study of T cell responses to AZD1222 COVID-19 vaccine. Using immunoSEQ multiplex PCR, the repertoire was profiled, and TCRdb retains in-frame clones only, with some absent. The table includes some 130,000 clones, approximately 80% detected once. The sequences come from peripheral blood, collected on day 0 of AZD1222 vaccination. All receptors derive from an adult in good health.

The V and J genes are TRBV5-6 and TRBJ1-1, with unresolved D. Germline CDR1 is SGHDT and CDR2 is YYEEEE. V was trimmed by 2 bases and J by 2 bases, leaving 10 bases between them. The CDR3 loop spans 14 amino acids. In DNA form, the CDR3 reads TGTGCCAGCAGCTTCCTAATTCCAAACACTGAAGCTTTCTTT. Protein: CASSFLIPNTEAFF.

V is TRBV20-1 and J is TRBJ1-5, with a tentative D call TRBD1 (6 bases). This CDR3 spans 14 amino acids. Germline CDR1 and CDR2: DFQATT and SNEGSKA (reference sequence). V shed 3 bases and J shed 5 bases, with 14 bases lying between them. CDR3 sequence: CSASRGAGDQPQHF. In DNA, the CDR3 is TGCAGTGCTAGTCGGGGGGCCGGGGATCAGCCCCAGCATTTT.

The rearrangement links TRBV5-1 to TRBJ1-1; a possible D gene is TRBD1 (5 bases). Germline lookup yields CDR1 SGHRS and CDR2 YFSETQ. V lost 1 base to trimming and J lost 6 bases, with 13 bases between them. The CDR3 is 14 amino acids. The CDR3 nucleotides are TGCGCCAGCAGCTTGCAGAGGGGACGGTCTGAAGCTTTCTTT. It translates to CASSLQRGRSEAFF.

The rearrangement links TRBV6-5 to TRBJ2-3; D unresolved. This CDR3 has 15 residues. V shed 6 bases and J shed 0 bases, with 13 bases lying between them. CDR1 is MNHEY and CDR2 is SVGAGI in the germline V gene. CDR3 protein: CASSIPLTSTDTQYF. CDR3 DNA sequence: TGTGCCAGCAGCATCCCTTTAACTAGCACAGATACGCAGTATTTT.

Worth noting for this clone: Distinct nucleotide sequences in the sample also encode this CDR3. The rearrangement links TRBV28 to TRBJ2-7; tentatively, D is TRBD1 or TRBD2 (6 bases each). This CDR3 region has 13 residues. Germline V gives CDR1 MDHEN, CDR2 SYDVKM. V dropped 5 bases and J dropped 6 bases, with 14 bases sitting between them. The CDR3 DNA reads as TGTGCCAGCAGTCCCCCAGGAGGGGGCGAGCAGTACTTC. Translated, it gives CASSPPGGGEQYF.

V and J are TRBV28 and TRBJ1-6; D is unresolved. CDR3 length: 17 residues. Germline V lookup: CDR1 MDHEN, CDR2 SYDVKM. Deletions cut 3 bases from V and 8 bases from J, with 20 bases between. CDR3 protein: CASSFLEVPLSDSPLHF. CDR3 sequence (DNA): TGTGCCAGCAGTTTTCTCGAGGTCCCGCTGTCTGATTCACCCCTCCACTTT.

The chain employs TRBV5-8 and TRBJ2-5; D perhaps matches TRBD1 (6 bases). There are 14 residues in the CDR3. The germline V gene has CDR1 SGHTS and CDR2 YDEGEE. V was pared by 9 bases and J by 10 bases, with 25 bases between. The CDR3 here is CATNPWGSQGSQYF. CDR3 nucleotides: TGTGCCACCAACCCGTGGGGCTCCCAGGGGAGCCAGTACTTC.

The chain combines TRBV28 with TRBJ1-2; D is unclear. Germline values: CDR1 MDHEN, CDR2 SYDVKM. The length of the CDR3 is 14 residues. V dropped 6 bases and J dropped 5 bases, with 16 bases sitting between them. The CDR3 sequence: CASSITPSRYGYTF. Written as DNA, the CDR3 is TGTGCCAGCAGCATTACACCCTCTAGGTATGGCTACACCTTC.

On this clone: The identical CDR3 is also encoded by other nucleotide sequences in the sample. The chain joins TRBV15 to TRBJ2-5; the D is unclear. The ends were cut back, 1 base at V and 4 bases at J, with 4 bases in the middle. Germline assignment: CDR1 LNHNV and CDR2 YYDKDF (reference sequence). This CDR3 is 12 amino acids long. CDR3 region: CATSRGGETQYF. In nucleotides, the CDR3 is TGTGCCACCAGCAGAGGCGGAGAGACCCAGTACTTC.

The chain has TRBV5-5 and TRBJ1-6; D unclear. Germline V gene sequence: CDR1 SGHKS, CDR2 YYEKEE (reference sequence). The CDR3 runs to 16 residues. V was clipped by 4 bases and J by 0 bases, with 11 bases between them. For the CDR3, the DNA is TGTGCCAGCAGCGCACGCGGGGTCTCCTATAATTCACCCCTCCACTTT. It yields the protein CASSARGVSYNSPLHF.

The V gene is TRBV6-1, the J gene TRBJ1-6; TRBD1 might be the D (6 bases). CDR1 MNHNS and CDR2 SASEGT come from the germline V gene. The V gene lost 3 bases and the J gene lost 3 bases, with 18 bases spanning the gap. The CDR3 consists of 18 residues. The CDR3 coding sequence is TGTGCCAGCAGTGAGAGTCCGCTAGGGGGTAGCTATAATTCACCCCTCCACTTT. Amino acid sequence: CASSESPLGGSYNSPLHF.

CDR3 DNA: TGTGCCACCAGCAGGCGGGACAGGGAAAGTTCCTACACCTTC. It specifies CATSRRDRESSYTF. The chain recombines TRBV15 with TRBJ1-2; TRBD1 agrees at 9 bases. From germline, CDR1 is LNHNV and CDR2 YYDKDF (reference sequence). The CDR3 consists of 14 residues. The trim removed 3 bases at V and 10 bases at J, leaving 9 bases unmatched. Using reference TRBV15 and TRBJ1-2 for the parts outside the CDR3, the full variable domain is DAMVIQNPRYQVTQFGKPVTLSCSQTLNHNVMYWYQQKSSQAPKLLFHYYDKDFNNEADTPDNFQSRRPNTSFCFLDIRSPGLGDTAMYLCATSRRDRESSYTFGSGTRLTVV.

V and J are TRBV5-4 and TRBJ2-5, with 10 bases identical to TRBD2. The germline V gene encodes CDR1 SGHNT and CDR2 YYREEE (reference sequence). The CDR3 covers 16 residues. After removal of 0 bases from V and 6 bases from J, the junction contained 8 bases not matched to a gene. CDR3 amino acids: CASSLVISGGLQTQYF. The DNA of the CDR3 is TGTGCCAGCAGCTTGGTAATTAGCGGGGGGCTTCAGACCCAGTACTTC.

The chain uses TRBV7-9 and TRBJ2-6; D remains ambiguous. V lost 0 bases, J lost 0 bases, and 9 bases lay in between. The CDR3 consists of 17 residues. CDR1 and CDR2 (germline): SEHNR, FQNEAQ (reference sequence). CDR3 nucleotide sequence: TGTGCCAGCAGCTTAGCGAGCCCTGACTCTGGGGCCAACGTCCTGACTTTC. Translation gives CASSLASPDSGANVLTF.

The chain is built from TRBV11-2 and TRBJ2-3; the match to TRBD2 covers 10 bases. Losses at the gene ends were 6 bases for V and 2 bases for J; bases not matched to a gene: 2. This CDR3 contains 14 residues. Per the germline V gene, CDR1 is SGHAT and CDR2 is FQNNGV. CDR3 amino acids: CASRTSGSTDTQYF. CDR3 DNA: TGTGCCAGCAGGACTAGCGGGTCCACAGATACGCAGTATTTT.

The V gene is TRBV23-1, the J gene TRBJ2-3; no clear D. TRBV23-1 is filed as an ORF, its function uncertain. The CDR3 is 17 residues long. With 4 bases removed from V and 2 bases from J, the gap between germline ends came to 19 bases. DNA for the CDR3: TGCGCCAGCAGTCCGCGACCGGCCCCTGGGGACACAGATACGCAGTATTTT. It codes for CASSPRPAPGDTDTQYF.

The rearrangement joins TRBV5-1 to TRBJ1-5; D is ambiguous. The CDR3 runs 17 residues. The germline gives CDR1 SGHRS, CDR2 YFSETQ. With 0 bases removed from V and 0 bases from J, the gap between germline ends came to 13 bases. The CDR3 sequence: CASSLEPGSYSNQPQHF. CDR3 nucleotide sequence: TGCGCCAGCAGCTTGGAACCGGGTTCCTATAGCAATCAGCCCCAGCATTTT.

V gene TRBV25-1 combines with J gene TRBJ1-3; 9 bases line up with TRBD1. CDR3 length: 18 residues. Germline V gene sequence: CDR1 MGHDK, CDR2 SYGVNS. V lost 5 bases to trimming and J lost 2 bases; unmatched junction nucleotides: 13. CDR3 residues: CASSLLTPGQGAGNTIYF. The CDR3, as DNA: TGTGCCAGCAGTCTACTCACTCCGGGACAGGGTGCTGGAAACACCATATATTTT. Looking up the rest from reference TRBV25-1 and TRBJ1-3 gives the full variable domain: EADIYQTPRYLVIGTGKKITLECSQTMGHDKMYWYQQDPGMELHLIHYSYGVNSTEKGDLSSESTVSRIRTEHFPLTLESARPSHTSQYLCASSLLTPGQGAGNTIYFGEGSWLTVV.

The rearrangement links TRBV5-5 to TRBJ1-1; D possibly corresponds to TRBD1 (5 bases). The germline gives CDR1 SGHKS, CDR2 YYEKEE (reference sequence). The CDR3 covers 15 residues. The V gene lost 1 base and the J gene lost 3 bases, with 13 bases spanning the gap. The CDR3 DNA is TGTGCCAGCAGCTTGTTTGGTCGGGGGGACACTGAAGCTTTCTTT. It encodes CASSLFGRGDTEAFF.

The chain uses TRBV2 and TRBJ1-2; D is perhaps TRBD1 (6 bases). Germline V gene lookup returns CDR1 SNHLY and CDR2 FYNNEI. This CDR3 region has 12 residues. Trimming removed 6 bases at V and 5 bases at J, with 10 bases between. The CDR3 loop is CASRGTRYGYTF. CDR3 bases: TGTGCCAGCAGGGGGACACGGTATGGCTACACCTTC. Variable domain in full (rest from reference TRBV2 and TRBJ1-2): EPEVTQTPSHQVTQMGQEVILRCVPISNHLYFYWYRQILGQKVEFLVSFYNNEISEKSEIFDDQFSVERPDGSNFTLKIRSTKLEDSAMYFCASRGTRYGYTFGSGTRLTVV.

The rearrangement links TRBV6-6 to TRBJ1-1, with a tentative D call TRBD1 (6 bases). The CDR3 length is 15 residues. CDR1 and CDR2 (germline): MNHNY, SVGAGI (reference sequence). V lost 7 bases to trimming and J lost 4 bases, with 19 bases between them. DNA for the CDR3: TGTGCCAGCACCCCTACATCGGGGGCGGGCACTGAAGCTTTCTTT. Amino acids: CASTPTSGAGTEAFF.

The chain links TRBV7-8 to TRBJ2-4; TRBD2 is a possible D gene (6 bases). Germline assignment: CDR1 SGHVS and CDR2 FQNEAQ. Trimming took 5 bases from V and 0 from J, leaving 17 bases between them. The CDR3 has 17 amino acids. CDR3 bases: TGTGCCAGCAGCCCTGGAGGGCTGGCTCTAGCCAAAAACATTCAGTACTTC. This sequence encodes CASSPGGLALAKNIQYF. Drawing the rest from reference TRBV7-8 and TRBJ2-4, the complete variable domain is GAGVSQSPRYKVAKRGQDVALRCDPISGHVSLFWYQQALGQGPEFLTYFQNEAQLDKSGLPSDRFFAERPEGSVSTLKIQRTQQEDSAVYLCASSPGGLALAKNIQYFGAGTRLSVL.

CDR3 amino acids: CASSQGTGLTEAFF. The CDR3 nucleotides are TGTGCCAGCAGCCAAGGGACAGGGCTAACTGAAGCTTTCTTT. This rearrangement joins TRBV3-1 (or the pseudogene TRBV3-2) to TRBJ1-1; 8 bases match TRBD1. The CDR3 length is 14 residues. Trimming took 1 base from V and 5 from J; bases not matched to a gene: 3. CDR1 and CDR2 from the germline V gene are LGHDT and YNNKEL (reference sequence).

This sequence joins TRBV4-2 and TRBJ2-1, with D unresolved. Trimming cost V 1 base and J 6 bases, with 10 bases left between them. Germline-derived CDR1 and CDR2 are LGHNA and YNFKEQ. The CDR3 consists of 14 residues. CDR3: CASSQVGSRNEQFF. CDR3 nucleotide sequence: TGTGCCAGCAGCCAAGTGGGAAGTCGCAATGAGCAGTTCTTC.

V usage is TRBV20-1 and J usage is TRBJ2-3; 7 bases are a match to TRBD2. Germline values: CDR1 DFQATT, CDR2 SNEGSKA (reference sequence). Unmatched junction bases numbered 4, after V lost 5 bases and J lost 8 bases. This CDR3 comprises 11 residues. The CDR3, as DNA: TGCAGTGCTGGCAGGGAGGGTACGCAGTATTTT. Encoded protein: CSAGREGTQYF.

The genes are TRBV19 and TRBJ2-3; a weak D match, TRBD1 (6 bases). This CDR3 is 15 amino acids long. The germline CDR1 and CDR2 sequences are LNHDA and SQIVND (reference sequence). V was trimmed by 5 bases and J by 1 base, leaving 13 bases between them. This chain's CDR3 is CASSSSTGRTDTQYF. The CDR3 DNA is TGTGCCAGTAGTTCGTCGACAGGCCGCACAGATACGCAGTATTTT.

This chain connects TRBV28 to TRBJ1-2; tentatively, D is TRBD1 (6 bases). V was clipped by 3 bases and J by 8 bases, with 13 bases between them. The CDR3 is 13 residues long. Germline V gene sequence: CDR1 MDHEN, CDR2 SYDVKM. CDR3 coding DNA: TGTGCCAGCAGTTTTCTTGCAGGGGTGGGCTACACCTTC. Translated: CASSFLAGVGYTF.

This clone was detected once. The V gene is TRBV2, the J gene TRBJ2-5; the match to TRBD1 covers 7 bases. V gave up 5 bases and J gave up 1 base; unmatched junction bases: 4. Germline CDR1 is SNHLY and CDR2 is FYNNEI. There are 14 residues in the CDR3. The CDR3 nucleotides are TGTGCCAGCAGTAGGACAGGAGTCCAAGAGACCCAGTACTTC. The encoded protein is CASSRTGVQETQYF.

The chain couples TRBV19 to TRBJ1-5, with D possibly TRBD1 on 5 matching bases. Trimming pared 6 bases from V and 0 bases from J, leaving 15 bases between. The germline V gene has CDR1 LNHDA and CDR2 SQIVND (reference sequence). The CDR3 loop spans 16 amino acids. The CDR3 spells CASRDLFQGSNQPQHF. CDR3 nucleotides: TGTGCCAGTAGAGACCTATTTCAGGGTAGCAATCAGCCCCAGCATTTT.

The chain combines TRBV11-2 with TRBJ1-2, with D possibly matching TRBD1 (5 bases). The CDR3 is made up of 19 amino acids. The germline CDR1 and CDR2 sequences are SGHAT and FQNNGV. V lost 0 bases and J 4 bases, leaving 24 bases between the germline ends. The CDR3 DNA reads as TGTGCCAGCAGCTTAGATCGGCAGGGATTCCGGGGCCACTCCTATGGCTACACCTTC. Its protein product is CASSLDRQGFRGHSYGYTF.

The genes are TRBV6-5 and TRBJ1-1, with 9 bases fitting TRBD1. V lost 1 base to trimming and J lost 6 bases; unmatched junction nucleotides: 9. In germline, CDR1 is MNHEY, CDR2 SVGAGI. CDR3 length: 16 amino acids. CDR3: CASSYLPGTGKSEAFF. CDR3 in DNA: TGTGCCAGCAGTTACTTGCCCGGGACAGGGAAATCTGAAGCTTTCTTT.